Listed here are 27 T cell receptor beta chains from one sample, sequenced in a study of type 1 and type 2 diabetes patients. PCR was run on genomic DNA. The TCR beta CDR3 region was amplified using 30 forward and 13 reverse primers. TCRdb re-analysed the multiplex PCR reads in MiXCR, keeping a single row per CDR3 protein. The table lists fewer than 350,000 distinct CDR3 sequences, around 50% of them singletons. Specimen: peripheral blood mononuclear cells (PBMCs). The source is a man aged 18 to 30 with type 2 diabetes.

The CDR3 region is CASRGGLRLTQYF. The CDR3 nucleotides read TGTGCCAGCAGGGGGGGTCTTCGTCTGACGCAGTATTTT. The V gene is TRBV6-5, the J gene TRBJ2-5, with D possibly TRBD2 on 6 matching bases. The DNA end lines up better with TRBJ2-3; the J call may be wrong. Germline V gene data show CDR1 as MNHEY and CDR2 as SVGAGI. The CDR3 runs 13 residues.

The sample holds a few counts of this clonotype. The genes are TRBV19 and TRBJ2-7; D is perhaps TRBD1 or TRBD2 (6 bases each). The length of the CDR3 is 15 residues. Germline V CDR1 and CDR2: LNHDA, SQIVND (reference sequence). V lost 7 bases, J lost 2 bases, and 18 bases lay in between. The DNA of the CDR3 is TGTGCCAGTAAAAGAGGAGCGGAGGGGGCCTACGAGCAGTACTTC. Amino acid sequence: CASKRGAEGAYEQYF.

This clonotype was observed a handful of times. Written as DNA, the CDR3 is TGTGCCAGCAGCCCTGGTGACAGGGAAGAATTCTATGGCTACACCTTC. Its translation: CASSPGDREEFYGYTF. The chain is built from TRBV7-6 and TRBJ1-2, with 7 bases lining up with TRBD1. Trimming took 5 bases from V and 4 from J; bases not matched to a gene: 13. The CDR3 totals 16 residues. Germline CDR1 is SGHVS and CDR2 is FNYEAQ. The complete variable domain, with remaining parts taken from reference TRBV7-6 and TRBJ1-2, reads GAGVSQSPRYKVTKRGQDVALRCDPISGHVSLYWYRQALGQGPEFLTYFNYEAQQDKSGLPNDRFSAERPEGSISTLTIQRTEQRDSAMYRCASSPGDREEFYGYTFGSGTRLTVV.

V and J are TRBV4-1 and TRBJ1-1; no firm D call. This CDR3 comprises 13 residues. The V end lost 3 bases, the J end lost 3 bases, and 8 bases lay between the germline ends. Germline CDR1 is MGHRA and CDR2 is YSYEKL. The CDR3 nucleotides read TGCGCCAGCAGCCAGCTTGGTGACACTGAAGCTTTCTTT. This gives the protein CASSQLGDTEAFF.

As regards this clonotype: The junction shows a germline mismatch at one end, possibly a read error. This chain connects TRBV7-2 to TRBJ2-1, with 12 bases aligning to TRBD1. Germline V gene sequence: CDR1 SGHTA, CDR2 FQGNSA. There are 17 residues in the CDR3. The CDR3 region is CASSFVPGQGAYNEQLF. The CDR3 coding sequence is TGTGCCAGCAGCTTTGTACCGGGACAGGGGGCCTACAATGAGCAGCTCTTC.

Of note for this clonotype: The junction differs from germline at one of its ends, possibly a read error. This rearrangement joins TRBV19 to TRBJ2-5, with TRBD2 matching 8 bases. This CDR3 has 15 residues. CDR1 and CDR2 (germline): LNHDA, SQIVND (reference sequence). The chain's CDR3 is CVSMDLAGGQETQYF. CDR3 DNA sequence: TGTGTCAGTATGGACCTAGCGGGCGGCCAAGAGACCCAGTACTTC. The full variable domain, its missing parts supplied by reference TRBV19 and TRBJ2-5, is DGGITQSPKYLFRKEGQNVTLSCEQNLNHDAMYWYRQDPGQGLRLIYYSQIVNDFQKGDIAEGYSVSREKKESFPLTVTSAQKNPTAFYLCVSMDLAGGQETQYFGPGTRLLVL.

This clonotype was recorded once. The chain is built from TRBV20-1 and TRBJ2-6, with TRBD1 matching 7 bases. This CDR3 has 15 residues. V dropped 3 bases and J dropped 4; count of bases not matched to a gene: 6. Germline V gives CDR1 DFQATT, CDR2 SNEGSKA (reference sequence). CDR3 amino acids: CSARGTESGANVLTF. CDR3 DNA: TGCAGTGCTAGGGGGACAGAATCCGGGGCCAACGTCCTGACTTTC.

The CDR3 region is CSAARSGGSTDTQYF. The DNA for the CDR3 is TGCAGTGCTGCGCGAAGCGGGGGCAGCACAGATACGCAGTATTTT. The chain uses TRBV20-1 and TRBJ2-3; 8 bases line up with TRBD2. The germline V gene encodes CDR1 DFQATT and CDR2 SNEGSKA (reference sequence). The J segment lost 0 bases and the V segment lost 5 bases, leaving 7 bases of the junction unmatched. The length of the CDR3 is 15 residues.

The chain recombines TRBV28 with TRBJ1-2; 7 bases are shared with TRBD1. The CDR3 covers 15 residues. J gave up 6 bases and V 6 bases, and 13 bases lay outside the gene matches. Germline V gives CDR1 MDHEN, CDR2 SYDVKM. This CDR3 is CASSSPQGGKNGYTF. CDR3 coding DNA: TGTGCCAGCAGCTCCCCCCAGGGGGGTAAGAATGGCTACACCTTC.

The chain employs TRBV15 and TRBJ2-5, with D possibly matching TRBD1 (6 bases). From germline, CDR1 is LNHNV and CDR2 YYDKDF (reference sequence). This CDR3 is 13 amino acids long. V was cut by 3 bases and J by 5 bases, with 10 bases left in between. This CDR3 reads CATSSQGMETQYF. The CDR3 nucleotides read TGTGCCACCAGCAGTCAGGGGATGGAGACCCAGTACTTC.

The J gene is TRBJ1-2, the V gene TRBV6-1, with D possibly being TRBD1 (6 bases). Germline V lookup: CDR1 MNHNS, CDR2 SASEGT. This CDR3 comprises 15 residues. The germline V and J ends were trimmed by 5 bases and 4 bases, with 17 bases remaining between them. DNA of the CDR3: TGTGCCAGCAGTATTAACAGGGTCCTAGCCTATGGCTACACCTTC. Protein: CASSINRVLAYGYTF.

This chain connects TRBV24-1 to TRBJ1-2, with no clear D. Trimming shortened V by 3 bases and J by 3 bases, and 16 bases separated the two germline ends. The CDR3 has 16 residues. Germline CDR1 KGHDR, CDR2 SFDVKD. CDR3 sequence: CATSDAPGGLDYGYTF. Written as DNA, the CDR3 is TGTGCCACCAGTGATGCCCCAGGCGGGCTGGACTATGGCTACACCTTC.

This rearrangement joins TRBV7-6 to TRBJ1-1; 10 positions agree with TRBD1. Germline V lookup: CDR1 SGHVS, CDR2 FNYEAQ. The CDR3 sequence is 16 residues long. V was clipped by 5 bases and J by 2 bases; unmatched bases: 8. Here the CDR3 reads CASSPSGTGANTEAFF. CDR3 bases: TGTGCCAGCAGCCCATCCGGGACAGGGGCTAACACTGAAGCTTTCTTT.

This clonotype was observed many times. This chain links TRBV10-1 with TRBJ1-1; D may be TRBD1 (6 bases). CDR1 and CDR2 from the germline V gene are WNHNN and SYGVQD (reference sequence). The CDR3 is 12 amino acids. V was clipped by 1 base and J by 9 bases, with 9 bases between them. The CDR3 reads CASSEFGQKAFF. The CDR3 DNA reads TGCGCCAGCAGTGAGTTCGGACAGAAAGCTTTCTTT.

This clonotype was detected many times. The rearrangement uses TRBV2 and TRBJ2-5, with 10 bases fitting TRBD2. Germline V gene sequence: CDR1 SNHLY, CDR2 FYNNEI. This CDR3 comprises 15 residues. The junction had 7 bases not matched to a gene; V was cut back by 5 bases and J by 4 bases. DNA of the CDR3: TGTGCCAGCAGTAGCGGGAGGGCCAGAGGAGAGACCCAGTACTTC. Its translation is CASSSGRARGETQYF.

V is TRBV9 and J is TRBJ1-1; 10 positions agree with TRBD1. This CDR3 region has 14 residues. V lost 6 bases to trimming and J lost 4 bases; unmatched junction nucleotides: 6. Per germline, CDR1 SGDLS and CDR2 YYNGEE. The CDR3 bases are TGTGCCAGCACCCCGGGACAGGGGTTCACTGAAGCTTTCTTT. Translating gives CASTPGQGFTEAFF.

The chain links TRBV12-3 or TRBV12-4 to TRBJ2-7, with D perhaps TRBD1 (6 bases). Trimming removed 6 bases from V and 3 bases from J, with 9 bases in between. This CDR3 region has 12 residues. The CDR3 DNA reads TGTGCCAGCAGACAAGGGGGCTACGAGCAGTACTTC. Protein sequence: CASRQGGYEQYF.

This chain connects TRBV14 to TRBJ2-7, with no clear D. The V and J ends lost 5 bases and 0 bases respectively, with 11 bases between them. The germline V gene has CDR1 SGHDN and CDR2 FVKESK. This CDR3 has 14 residues. For the CDR3, the DNA is TGTGCCAGCAGCTTAGCCAGGAACTCCTACGAGCAGTACTTC. This translates into CASSLARNSYEQYF.

The rearrangement uses TRBV7-2 and TRBJ2-3, with D possibly matching TRBD1 (5 bases). CDR1 SGHTA and CDR2 FQGNSA come from the germline V gene. The germline V and J ends were trimmed by 8 bases and 4 bases, with 10 bases remaining between them. The length of the CDR3 is 12 residues. CDR3 sequence reads: CASGLRADTQYF. The CDR3 nucleotides read TGTGCCAGCGGCCTCAGGGCAGATACGCAGTATTTT.

In regard to this clonotype: A read error may account for a junction end that differs from germline. The V call is TRBV20-1, the J call TRBJ2-3, with D hard to call. This CDR3 has 13 residues. Germline V gene data show CDR1 as DFQATT and CDR2 as SNEGSKA (reference sequence). CDR3 nucleotides: TGCAGTGCCAGAGCCTCTAGCACAGATACGCAGTATTTT. Protein product: CSARASSTDTQYF.

This sequence joins TRBV19 and TRBJ1-4; 10 nucleotides match TRBD1. V was clipped by 4 bases and J by 5 bases; unmatched bases: 4. CDR3 length: 15 amino acids. The germline V gene encodes CDR1 LNHDA and CDR2 SQIVND (reference sequence). The CDR3 DNA is TGTGCCAGTAGTAGCAGACAGGGGGCGAATGAAAAACTGTTTTTT. The encoded protein is CASSSRQGANEKLFF.

Concerning this clonotype: As the CDR3 is not closed by the conserved phenylalanine or tryptophan, this likely results from a read error. The chain is built from TRBV25-1 and TRBJ2-1; the match to TRBD1 covers 9 bases. Germline V gene sequence: CDR1 MGHDK, CDR2 SYGVNS. The CDR3 has 12 residues. V shed 2 bases, J shed 13 bases, and the junction held 3 bases outside the gene matches. The CDR3 loop is CASSEGTGIQFL. The CDR3, as DNA: TGTGCCAGCAGTGAAGGGACAGGGATACAGTTCCTC.

V and J are TRBV10-3 and TRBJ1-2; TRBD1 aligns across 7 bases. The junction had 13 bases not matched to a gene; V was cut back by 5 bases and J by 1 base. This CDR3 comprises 17 residues. The germline V gene has CDR1 ENHRY and CDR2 SYGVKD. CDR3 sequence (DNA): TGTGCCATCAGTAAAGCCGGGACAGCGTCTTTTAACTATGGCTACACCTTC. Its translation: CAISKAGTASFNYGYTF.

This chain joins TRBV6-1 and TRBJ2-7, with TRBD1 matching 8 bases. Germline CDR1 reads MNHNS; CDR2 reads SASEGT. The J segment lost 0 bases and the V segment lost 6 bases, leaving 7 bases of the junction unmatched. The CDR3 spans 15 residues. In DNA form, the CDR3 reads TGTGCCAGCAGAACCACCGGGACAGGCTCCTACGAGCAGTACTTC. This sequence encodes CASRTTGTGSYEQYF.

The chain has TRBV4-3 and TRBJ1-5; possible D gene TRBD1, 6 bases. The CDR3 loop spans 16 amino acids. Germline V CDR1 and CDR2: LGHNA, YSLEER. V lost 0 bases to trimming and J lost 1 base, with 10 bases between them. The chain's CDR3 is CASSQDGGRSNQPQHF. The CDR3 DNA is TGCGCCAGCAGCCAAGATGGGGGCCGAAGCAATCAGCCCCAGCATTTT.

As regards this clonotype: This could be a read error, since a much larger clone is one nucleotide away. The rearrangement joins TRBV10-1 to TRBJ2-1, with a possible D match to TRBD1 (6 bases). V lost 7 bases and J 11 bases, leaving 18 bases between the germline ends. CDR1 WNHNN and CDR2 SYGVQD come from the germline V gene (reference sequence). The CDR3 runs 13 residues. For the CDR3, the DNA is TGCGCCAGCACCCAGGGGCTAGGGAATAAGCAGTTCTTC. Residues: CASTQGLGNKQFF.

This clonotype was picked up many times. This sequence joins TRBV20-1 and TRBJ1-6; perhaps TRBD1 as D (5 bases). With 0 bases removed from V and 10 bases from J, the gap between germline ends came to 19 bases. This CDR3 comprises 16 residues. Germline assignment: CDR1 DFQATT and CDR2 SNEGSKA (reference sequence). For the CDR3, the DNA is TGCAGTGCTAGAGATCAATCGCAGGGTTATGGGTCACCCCTCCACTTT. Protein: CSARDQSQGYGSPLHF.